The clone carrying this T cell receptor beta chain has just a few counts. The source of the sample is a study of quantifying T cell responses using KT2 cells. Study overall: Reverse transcription used primers in the TCR alpha and beta constant regions. The second PCR was a qPCR stopped at a predetermined fluorescence threshold.

The CDR3 is 15 residues long. Looked up from germline, CDR1 is SGHVS and CDR2 is FQNEAQ. Trimming left V 2 bases short and J 0 bases short, with 10 bases between. An oligo carrying a UMI was ligated to the cDNA 3' end. An equimolar mix of RC1.1 and RC1.2 primed the beta chain across TRBC1 and TRBC2. Via MiXCR, TCRdb re-called the UMI-ligation and nested PCR reads, giving one row per CDR3 protein. The sample comprises fewer than 45,000 distinct CDR3 sequences, approximately 15% of which are singletons, and over 40% rests with the top ten. V usage is TRBV7-8 and J usage is TRBJ1-1; no clear D gene. Sequenced: PBMCs spiked with cells of the T cell clone KT2. The sequence was obtained from a human donor. CDR3 region: CASSLFDRVNTEAFF. In DNA form, the CDR3 reads TGTGCCAGCAGCTTATTCGATCGTGTGAACACTGAAGCTTTCTTT.